This T cell receptor beta chain was found in a study of cytomegalovirus exposure and HLA in healthy donors. Study-wide context: An early release of data contained around 80 million unique TCRs, which came from HLA-typed donors. Study-wide results and caveats: Per published reports, the classifier diagnosed cytomegalovirus status with high specificity and sensitivity.

J lost 0 bases, V lost 4 bases, and 6 bases had no gene match. The CDR3 runs 16 residues. CDR1 and CDR2 from the germline V gene are KGHSH and LQKENI. On this clone itself: Its antigen is unknown.

With 60 Vbeta and 13 Jbeta primers, the PCR was carried out. The protocol was immunoSEQ multiplex PCR, while the TCRdb copy is restricted to in-frame clones and leaves out a portion. The sample has about 170,000 clones, approximately 76% seen once. Specimen: PBMCs. The rearrangement links TRBV18 to TRBJ2-5; 9 nucleotides agree with TRBD1. The sequence was collected from a woman aged 18-29 years in good health and CMV-seropositive. CDR3 in amino acids: CASSLGTGLNQETQYF. The CDR3 DNA follows: TGTGCCAGCTCACTCGGGACAGGGTTAAACCAAGAGACCCAGTACTTC.